The TCR beta chain under discussion was sequenced for a study of blood T cell repertoires in COVID-19. The CDR3 length is 15 residues. In germline, CDR1 is SGHKS, CDR2 YYEKEE (reference sequence). Deletions cut 4 bases from V and 2 bases from J, with 12 bases between. This clone came up a few times. As processed by the authors: Using reference gene primer amplification, nucleated cell counts were estimated. The method was immunoSEQ multiplex PCR; TCRdb's version includes in-frame clones alone and lacks a portion of them. V and J calls plus clone size are reproduced from that table; the DNA served to infer D and trimming. This table has some 200,000 clones, under 90% appearing once.

This clonotype originated in a man older than 75 with acute or convalescent COVID-19. The gene calls are TRBV5-5 and TRBJ2-2; D gene unclear. The sequencing input was peripheral blood. The CDR3 loop is CASSPGPPNTGELFF. The CDR3 DNA reads as TGTGCCAGCAGCCCAGGTCCCCCCAACACCGGGGAGCTGTTTTTT.